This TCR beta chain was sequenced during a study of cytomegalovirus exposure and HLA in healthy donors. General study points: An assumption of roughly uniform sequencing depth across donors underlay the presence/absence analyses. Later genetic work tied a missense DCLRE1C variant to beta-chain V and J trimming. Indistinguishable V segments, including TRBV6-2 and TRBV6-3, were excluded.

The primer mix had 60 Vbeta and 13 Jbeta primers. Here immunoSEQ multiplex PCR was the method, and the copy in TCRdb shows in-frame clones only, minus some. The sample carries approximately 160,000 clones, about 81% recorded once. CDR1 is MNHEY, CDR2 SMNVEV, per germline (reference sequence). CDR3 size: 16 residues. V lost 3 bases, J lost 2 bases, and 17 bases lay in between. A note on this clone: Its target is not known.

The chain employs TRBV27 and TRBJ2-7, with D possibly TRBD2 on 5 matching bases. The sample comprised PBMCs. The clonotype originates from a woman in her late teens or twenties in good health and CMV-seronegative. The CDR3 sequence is CASSFSPEGLAYEQYF. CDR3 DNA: TGTGCCAGCAGTTTTTCCCCTGAGGGTCTAGCCTACGAGCAGTACTTC.